This entry describes one T cell receptor (beta chain). The PCR employed 60 Vbeta primers together with 13 Jbeta primers. TCRdb's copy holds only in-frame clones and misses some; the assay was immunoSEQ multiplex PCR. Of roughly 190,000 clones listed, around 86% are singletons. This sample is drawn from a study of cytomegalovirus exposure and HLA in healthy donors. J gave up 4 bases and V 2 bases, and 6 bases lay outside the gene matches. The CDR3 runs 15 residues. Germline CDR1 reads MNHEY; CDR2 reads SMNVEV (reference sequence). The sequencing sample was made of PBMCs. The J gene is TRBJ1-1, the V gene TRBV27; 8 bases are a match to TRBD1. The sequence was obtained from a woman between 18 and 29 years old in good health and CMV-seronegative. The CDR3: CASSLDPQGATEAFF. CDR3 sequence (DNA): TGTGCCAGCAGTTTAGATCCGCAGGGGGCCACTGAAGCTTTCTTT.